This T cell receptor beta chain came from a study of T cell responses to AZD1222 COVID-19 vaccine. Regarding the study as a whole: The peak T cell response came first, and repertoires were sampled only after it. Most donors were white British and more were female, and clonal diversity was possibly underestimated.

On this clone: Its antigen is unidentified.

Sequencing used immunoSEQ multiplex PCR; TCRdb keeps in-frame clones, though not all of them. The sample shows roughly 86,000 clones, roughly 85% of them seen only once. The CDR3 loop spans 14 amino acids. V lost 9 bases to trimming and J lost 8 bases, with 20 bases between them. Germline CDR1 reads LNHDA; CDR2 reads SQIVND (reference sequence). The chain carries TRBV19 and TRBJ1-5; D is ambiguous. Sequences were derived from peripheral blood, sampled 28 days after the second AZD1222 dose. This sequence was found in an adult who received the AZD1222 COVID-19 vaccine. Written as DNA, the CDR3 is TGTGCCAGGCTGCCCCTGTTGGGAATCAAGCCCCAGCATTTT. Its translation is CARLPLLGIKPQHF.